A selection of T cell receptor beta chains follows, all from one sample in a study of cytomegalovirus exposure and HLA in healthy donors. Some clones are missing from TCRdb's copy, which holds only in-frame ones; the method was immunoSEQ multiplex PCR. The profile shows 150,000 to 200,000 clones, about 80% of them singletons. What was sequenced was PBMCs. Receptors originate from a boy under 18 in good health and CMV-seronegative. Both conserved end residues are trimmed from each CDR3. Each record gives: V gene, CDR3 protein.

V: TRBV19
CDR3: ASSTGQGASSGANVLT

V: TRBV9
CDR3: ASSLSAWETQY

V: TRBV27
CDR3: ASLLISSGHSTDTQY

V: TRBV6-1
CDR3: ASRRTTATNEKLF

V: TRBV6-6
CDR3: ASSYLDIQNQPQH

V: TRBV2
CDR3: ASSEEPVPTATDTQY

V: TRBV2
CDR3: ASRGHGSEKLF

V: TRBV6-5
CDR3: ASSVSGLDTQY

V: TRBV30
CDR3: AWSVWEYGYT

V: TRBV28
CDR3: ASSYQETQY

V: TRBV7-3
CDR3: ASSWRHTEAF

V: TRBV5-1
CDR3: ASSPGGGTGGFTGELF

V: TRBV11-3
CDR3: ASSPDRGPGYT

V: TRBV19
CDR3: ASRIRVEAPGTIY

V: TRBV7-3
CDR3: ASSSTGVGANVLT

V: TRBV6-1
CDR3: ASSGSVQGATLNQPQH

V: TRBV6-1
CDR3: ASSELGQGKEKLF

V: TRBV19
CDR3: ASSKTSGNYEQY

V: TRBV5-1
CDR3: ASSLEGVSSYNEQF

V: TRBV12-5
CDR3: ASGLDLPGQGSLDYGYT

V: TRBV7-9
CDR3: ASSSAGTPATETQY

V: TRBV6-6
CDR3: ASSPGRGGRYYGYT